The 30 T cell receptor beta chains reported below all come from one sample, sequenced in a study of cytomegalovirus exposure and HLA in healthy donors (dated by TCRdb to between 2016 and 2019). Library construction relied on the immunoSEQ multiplex PCR assay. For the multiplex PCR, a mixture combining 60 forward primers for TCR Vbeta segments and 13 reverse primers for TCR Jbeta segments was used. TCRdb mirrors the immuneACCESS table, restricted to in-frame sequences. Some clones are absent from its copies; in checked studies, under half trace to an unresolved V gene, and the reason for the others is unknown. In all, the sample holds 200,000 or so clones, and 80% to 85% of those were seen once. The biggest ten clones account for approximately 2% of the sample. Sequenced input: PBMCs. These receptors were obtained from a woman between 18 and 29 years old in good health and CMV-seropositive.

V gene TRBV7-2 combines with J gene TRBJ1-1; D not certain. The V and J ends lost 5 bases and 8 bases respectively, with 15 bases between them. The CDR3 totals 13 residues. Germline assignment: CDR1 SGHTA and CDR2 FQGNSA. CDR3: CASSERLAEEAFF. CDR3 bases: TGTGCCAGCAGCGAAAGGTTAGCCGAAGAAGCTTTCTTT.

This clone was counted a single time. The chain recombines TRBV11-2 with TRBJ2-7, with 8 bases that match TRBD2. Germline CDR1 and CDR2: SGHAT and FQNNGV. The CDR3 totals 14 residues. Trimming removed 2 bases from V and 2 bases from J; junction bases left unmatched: 2. CDR3: CASSLYGGAYEQYF. The CDR3 coding sequence is TGTGCCAGCAGCTTATACGGGGGGGCCTACGAGCAGTACTTC. The full variable domain, with the rest looked up from reference TRBV11-2 and TRBJ2-7, is EAGVAQSPRYKIIEKRQSVAFWCNPISGHATLYWYQQILGQGPKLLIQFQNNGVVDDSQLPKDRFSAERLKGVDSTLKIQPAKLEDSAVYLCASSLYGGAYEQYFGPGTRLTVT.

This clone has a handful of counts. V gene TRBV25-1 combines with J gene TRBJ1-2, with a weak D call TRBD1 (5 bases). The length of the CDR3 is 13 residues. Germline V lookup: CDR1 MGHDK, CDR2 SYGVNS. The V gene lost 3 bases and the J gene lost 5 bases, with 10 bases spanning the gap. Here the CDR3 DNA reads TGTGCCAGCAGTGACCAAGGGGTGTATGGCTACACCTTC. This sequence encodes CASSDQGVYGYTF.

For the CDR3, the DNA is TGTGCCAGCAGTTCGCGGGGGAGCTCCTACAATGAGCAGTTCTTC. Translating it yields CASSSRGSSYNEQFF. V usage is TRBV7-3 and J usage is TRBJ2-1; TRBD2 aligns across 7 bases. Germline V gene sequence: CDR1 SGHTA, CDR2 FQGTGA. The CDR3 runs 15 residues. J gave up 0 bases and V 6 bases, and 5 bases lay outside the gene matches.

The chain joins TRBV27 to TRBJ1-4, with D possibly being TRBD1 (5 bases). Germline-derived CDR1 and CDR2 are MNHEY and SMNVEV (reference sequence). V dropped 5 bases and J dropped 0 bases, with 16 bases sitting between them. There are 17 residues in the CDR3. The CDR3 sequence is CASSPTRGGATNEKLFF. The CDR3 bases are TGTGCCAGCAGTCCAACCCGGGGGGGTGCAACTAATGAAAAACTGTTTTTT.

The rearrangement links TRBV6-5 to TRBJ2-1; D is uncertain. Trimming took 2 bases from V and 6 from J, leaving 8 bases between them. CDR3 size: 13 residues. Germline loops: CDR1 MNHEY, CDR2 SVGAGI. For the CDR3, the DNA is TGTGCCAGCAGTTACGCAGGATCCAATGAGCAGTTCTTC. Amino acid sequence: CASSYAGSNEQFF.

The V and J genes are TRBV13 and TRBJ2-7; TRBD2 might be the D (6 bases). Per the germline V gene, CDR1 is PRHDT and CDR2 is FYEKMQ (reference sequence). The V gene lost 5 bases and the J gene lost 0 bases, with 11 bases spanning the gap. There are 14 residues in the CDR3. CDR3 region: CASSLGSSSYEQYV. The CDR3, as DNA: TGTGCCAGCAGCCTCGGGAGCAGCTCCTACGAGCAGTACGTC.

The J gene is TRBJ2-1, the V gene TRBV4-1; 10 nucleotides align to TRBD2. Germline CDR1 reads MGHRA; CDR2 reads YSYEKL. This CDR3 is built from 15 residues. Germline trimming cut 4 bases from V and 4 bases from J; bases unmatched to any gene: 4. The CDR3 reads CASSPGLAVYNEQFF. CDR3 sequence (DNA): TGCGCCAGCAGCCCCGGACTAGCGGTTTACAATGAGCAGTTCTTC.

This chain links TRBV2 with TRBJ2-3, with 11 bases fitting TRBD1. Germline-derived CDR1 and CDR2 are SNHLY and FYNNEI. V lost 5 bases to trimming and J lost 7 bases; unmatched junction nucleotides: 8. CDR3 length equals 15 residues. Here the CDR3 reads CASSTGTGGLNTQYF. CDR3 in DNA: TGTGCCAGCAGTACCGGGACAGGGGGGTTGAATACGCAGTATTTT.

This sequence joins TRBV25-1 and TRBJ2-7, with a possible D match to TRBD1 (6 bases). Germline values: CDR1 MGHDK, CDR2 SYGVNS. The V and J ends lost 6 bases and 7 bases respectively, with 10 bases between them. This CDR3 has 11 amino acids. CDR3 in DNA: TGTGCCAGCAGGGCAGGGGTTGAGCAGTACTTC. Translation: CASRAGVEQYF.

The chain has TRBV19 and TRBJ1-2; D not resolved. V gave up 5 bases and J gave up 4 bases, with 14 bases separating them. There are 14 residues in the CDR3. Germline values: CDR1 LNHDA, CDR2 SQIVND (reference sequence). CDR3 in amino acids: CASSWASSIYGYTF. The CDR3 region has the DNA TGTGCCAGTAGTTGGGCTTCGTCTATCTATGGCTACACCTTC.

The genes are TRBV11-3 and TRBJ1-2; D uncertain. The CDR3 is 14 residues long. Germline-derived CDR1 and CDR2 are SGHNT and YENEEA. V lost 2 bases and J lost 8, with 15 bases in between. CDR3 in amino acids: CASSLLGRRSGYTF. The CDR3 nucleotides are TGTGCCAGCAGCTTACTAGGCAGGAGGTCCGGCTACACCTTC.

This clone was counted a single time. The chain couples TRBV19 to TRBJ1-2; the D gene is possibly TRBD1 (6 bases). CDR1 LNHDA and CDR2 SQIVND come from the germline V gene (reference sequence). This CDR3 is 11 amino acids long. With 7 bases removed from V and 7 bases from J, the gap between germline ends came to 10 bases. The CDR3 here is CASTRGPGYTF. The CDR3 DNA reads TGTGCCAGTACCAGGGGACCTGGCTACACCTTC.

This chain links TRBV6-4 with TRBJ1-4; D is uncertain. CDR1 and CDR2 from the germline V gene are MRHNA and SNTAGT. V shed 6 bases and J shed 7 bases, with 15 bases lying between them. The CDR3 runs 14 residues. Here the CDR3 DNA reads TGTGCCAGCAGAGTGGGCCTGGAACGTGAAAAACTGTTTTTT. It encodes CASRVGLEREKLFF.

This clone was counted only a few times. The chain recombines TRBV6-1 with TRBJ1-1; TRBD1 might be the D (6 bases). Germline V gene data show CDR1 as MNHNS and CDR2 as SASEGT. CDR3 size: 12 residues. Trimming took off 8 bases at V and 3 bases at J, with 10 bases between the two ends. The CDR3 here is CASLAGDTEAFF. The CDR3 DNA follows: TGTGCCAGCCTGGCAGGGGACACTGAAGCTTTCTTT.

The chain joins TRBV7-2 to TRBJ1-2; 7 nucleotides agree with TRBD1. The V and J ends lost 3 bases and 3 bases, in that order; junction bases with no gene match: 4. Per germline, CDR1 SGHTA and CDR2 FQGNSA. The CDR3 loop spans 14 amino acids. Here the CDR3 reads CASSFRGNDYGYTF. For the CDR3, the DNA is TGTGCCAGCAGCTTCAGGGGGAATGACTATGGCTACACCTTC. Full variable domain (outside the CDR3, taken from reference TRBV7-2 and TRBJ1-2): GAGVSQSPSNKVTEKGKDVELRCDPISGHTALYWYRQSLGQGLEFLIYFQGNSAPDKSGLPSDRFSAERTGGSVSTLTIQRTQQEDSAVYLCASSFRGNDYGYTFGSGTRLTVV.

The J gene is TRBJ1-1, the V gene TRBV6-1; no reliable D call. V dropped 5 bases and J dropped 4 bases, with 5 bases sitting between them. Per the germline V gene, CDR1 is MNHNS and CDR2 is SASEGT. The CDR3 contains 11 residues. The DNA for the CDR3 is TGTGCCAGCAGTTACGGCACTGAAGCTTTCTTT. It is translated as CASSYGTEAFF.

This clone occurred a few times. The chain carries TRBV5-4 and TRBJ1-6; 9 nucleotides agree with TRBD1. J lost 6 bases, V lost 0 bases, and 4 bases had no gene match. CDR1 is SGHNT, CDR2 YYREEE, per germline (reference sequence). The CDR3 totals 16 residues. The CDR3 nucleotides are TGTGCCAGCAGCTTGGCACCGGGACAGGGTAATTCACCCCTCCACTTT. This sequence encodes CASSLAPGQGNSPLHF.

The chain employs TRBV2 and TRBJ2-1, with 11 positions matching TRBD2. Germline V gene sequence: CDR1 SNHLY, CDR2 FYNNEI. V lost 5 bases, J lost 8 bases, and 8 bases stayed unmatched. This CDR3 has 15 amino acids. As DNA, the CDR3 is TGTGCCAGCAGTTTAGAGACTAGCGGGGCGCATGAGCAGTTCTTC. Its protein is CASSLETSGAHEQFF.

In DNA, the CDR3 is TGTGCCAGCAGCTTAGGCGGGGGGCGGGGCCAAGAGACCCAGTACTTC. Amino acids: CASSLGGGRGQETQYF. V usage is TRBV7-2 and J usage is TRBJ2-5; 8 nucleotides match TRBD2. Germline loops: CDR1 SGHTA, CDR2 FQGNSA. The trim removed 1 base at V and 1 base at J, leaving 5 bases unmatched. The CDR3 loop spans 16 amino acids. Drawing the rest from reference TRBV7-2 and TRBJ2-5, the complete variable domain is GAGVSQSPSNKVTEKGKDVELRCDPISGHTALYWYRQSLGQGLEFLIYFQGNSAPDKSGLPSDRFSAERTGGSVSTLTIQRTQQEDSAVYLCASSLGGGRGQETQYFGPGTRLLVL.

This rearrangement joins TRBV5-1 to TRBJ2-5, with D maybe TRBD1 (5 bases). CDR1 and CDR2 (germline): SGHRS, YFSETQ. V lost 4 bases and J lost 0, with 10 bases in between. This CDR3 has 14 amino acids. The CDR3 sequence is CASSPRQNQETQYF. The CDR3 bases are TGCGCCAGCAGCCCTAGACAGAACCAAGAGACCCAGTACTTC.

This chain links TRBV6-1 with TRBJ1-1, with D tentatively TRBD1 (5 bases). CDR1 and CDR2 (germline): MNHNS, SASEGT. The CDR3 covers 12 residues. Between the trimmed V and J ends, which lost 11 bases and 3 bases, there was a span of 13 bases. The CDR3 bases are TGTGCCGCCCGATGGGGGGACACTGAAGCTTTCTTT. It codes for CAARWGDTEAFF.

This chain links TRBV7-6 with TRBJ2-2, with 8 positions matching TRBD1. This CDR3 comprises 15 residues. Trimming removed 5 bases from V and 4 bases from J; junction bases left unmatched: 6. Germline V gene data show CDR1 as SGHVS and CDR2 as FNYEAQ. The CDR3 loop is CASSPQGALTGELFF. The CDR3 DNA is TGTGCCAGCAGCCCCCAGGGGGCGCTCACCGGGGAGCTGTTTTTT.

The chain recombines TRBV7-2 with TRBJ2-7; 8 bases are a match to TRBD2. The CDR3 has 14 residues. Germline V gives CDR1 SGHTA, CDR2 FQGNSA. With 4 bases clipped from V and 2 bases from J, the junction kept 4 bases outside the gene matches. CDR3 sequence reads: CASSWRLAPYEQYF. The CDR3 nucleotides read TGTGCCAGCAGCTGGAGACTAGCGCCCTACGAGCAGTACTTC.

The chain joins TRBV4-3 to TRBJ1-6, with no clear D. Germline V lookup: CDR1 LGHNA, CDR2 YSLEER. The CDR3 is 14 amino acids. Trimming pared 0 bases from V and 10 bases from J, leaving 10 bases between. CDR3 in DNA: TGCGCCAGCAGCCAAGATTGGAGGGAGTCACCCCTCCACTTT. This encodes CASSQDWRESPLHF.

This chain connects TRBV2 to TRBJ2-3, with 10 bases matching TRBD2. The ends lost 4 bases at V and 0 bases at J; junction bases unmatched: 1. Germline loops: CDR1 SNHLY, CDR2 FYNNEI. The CDR3 totals 15 residues. The CDR3: CASSVLAGSTDTQYF. The CDR3 DNA is TGTGCCAGCAGTGTACTAGCGGGGAGCACAGATACGCAGTATTTT.

This chain joins TRBV19 and TRBJ1-1, with 7 positions matching TRBD1. Germline values: CDR1 LNHDA, CDR2 SQIVND (reference sequence). The junction had 17 bases not matched to a gene; V was cut back by 7 bases and J by 12 bases. CDR3 length: 14 amino acids. The CDR3 DNA sequence: TGTGCCAGTACCTCCAGAGGGGGGACAGCCCGACCTTTCTTT. Its translation is CASTSRGGTARPFF.

The chain uses TRBV27 and TRBJ2-6; TRBD1 aligns across 10 bases. V was clipped by 6 bases and J by 0 bases; unmatched bases: 5. The CDR3 length is 17 residues. From germline, CDR1 is MNHEY and CDR2 SMNVEV (reference sequence). The CDR3 reads CASSTRTGGSGANVLTF. DNA for the CDR3: TGTGCCAGCAGCACGCGGACAGGGGGCTCTGGGGCCAACGTCCTGACTTTC.

The CDR3 protein is CASSQSTGMSAEAFF. Written as DNA, the CDR3 is TGTGCCAGCAGCCAGTCGACAGGGATGAGCGCTGAAGCTTTCTTT. The chain carries TRBV14 and TRBJ1-1; 7 nucleotides align to TRBD1. V shed 3 bases, J shed 6 bases, and the junction held 10 bases outside the gene matches. Germline V CDR1 and CDR2: SGHDN, FVKESK. The CDR3 runs 15 residues.

The genes are TRBV5-1 and TRBJ1-1; 11 bases are a match to TRBD1. Trimming at V came to 4 bases and at J to 10 bases, leaving 6 bases not matched to a gene. From germline, CDR1 is SGHRS and CDR2 YFSETQ. This CDR3 region has 13 residues. CDR3 loop: CASSKGQGELAFF. The DNA of the CDR3 is TGCGCCAGCAGCAAGGGACAGGGGGAGTTAGCTTTCTTT.